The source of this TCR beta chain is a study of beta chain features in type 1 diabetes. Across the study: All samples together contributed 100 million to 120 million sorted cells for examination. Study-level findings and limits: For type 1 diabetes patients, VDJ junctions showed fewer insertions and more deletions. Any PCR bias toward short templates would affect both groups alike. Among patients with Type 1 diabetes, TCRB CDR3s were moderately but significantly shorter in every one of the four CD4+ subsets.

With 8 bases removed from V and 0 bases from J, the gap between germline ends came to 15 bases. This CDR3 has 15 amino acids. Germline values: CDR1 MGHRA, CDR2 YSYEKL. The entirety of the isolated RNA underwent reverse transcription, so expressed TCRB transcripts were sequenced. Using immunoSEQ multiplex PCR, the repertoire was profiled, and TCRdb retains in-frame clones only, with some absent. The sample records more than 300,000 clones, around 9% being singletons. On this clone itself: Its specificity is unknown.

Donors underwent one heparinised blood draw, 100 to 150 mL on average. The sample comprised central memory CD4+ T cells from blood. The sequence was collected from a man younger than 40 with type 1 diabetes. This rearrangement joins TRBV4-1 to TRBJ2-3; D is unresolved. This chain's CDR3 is CASLAWSGSTDTQYF. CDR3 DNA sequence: TGCGCCAGCCTGGCCTGGTCAGGCAGCACAGATACGCAGTATTTT.